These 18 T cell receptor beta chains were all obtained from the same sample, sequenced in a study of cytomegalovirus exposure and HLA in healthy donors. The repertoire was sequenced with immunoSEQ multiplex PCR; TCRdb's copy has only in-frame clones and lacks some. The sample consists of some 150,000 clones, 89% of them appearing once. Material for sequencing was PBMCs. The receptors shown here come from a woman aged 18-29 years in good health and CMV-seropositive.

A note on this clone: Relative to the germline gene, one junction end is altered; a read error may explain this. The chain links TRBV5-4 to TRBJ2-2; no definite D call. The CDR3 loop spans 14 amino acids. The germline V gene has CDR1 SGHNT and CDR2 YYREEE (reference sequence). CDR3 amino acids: CASSLAWRTGELFF. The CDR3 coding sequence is TGTGCCAGCAGTTTGGCATGGAGAACCGGGGAGCTGTTTTTT.

This chain's CDR3 is CASSLEVGEVTEAFF. CDR3 bases: TGTGCCAGCAGCTTGGAGGTGGGCGAAGTCACTGAAGCTTTCTTT. The chain uses TRBV5-4 and TRBJ1-1; D uncertain. Trimming removed 0 bases at V and 4 bases at J, with 13 bases between. The CDR3 has 15 amino acids. Germline values: CDR1 SGHNT, CDR2 YYREEE (reference sequence).

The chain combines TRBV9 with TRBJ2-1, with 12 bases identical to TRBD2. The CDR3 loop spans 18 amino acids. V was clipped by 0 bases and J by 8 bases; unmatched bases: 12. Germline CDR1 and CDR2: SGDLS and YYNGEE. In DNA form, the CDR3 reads TGTGCCAGCAGCGTAGAAACTAGCGGGGGGACTACCTCCCATGAGCAGTTCTTC. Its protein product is CASSVETSGGTTSHEQFF. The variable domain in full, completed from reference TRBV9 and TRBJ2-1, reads DSGVTQTPKHLITATGQRVTLRCSPRSGDLSVYWYQQSLDQGLQFLIQYYNGEERAKGNILERFSAQQFPDLHSELNLSSLELGDSALYFCASSVETSGGTTSHEQFFGPGTRLTVL.

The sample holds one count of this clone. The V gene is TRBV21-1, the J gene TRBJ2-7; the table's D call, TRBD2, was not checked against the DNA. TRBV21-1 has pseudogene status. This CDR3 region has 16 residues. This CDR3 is CASTHFPQTTPYEQYF. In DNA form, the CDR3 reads TGTGCCAGCACCCACTTCCCCCAGACTACCCCCTACGAGCAGTACTTC.

In DNA form, the CDR3 reads TGCAGCGTTGAAGTGACAGGGTCCCCCTCTAACTATGGCTACACCTTC. It encodes CSVEVTGSPSNYGYTF. The rearrangement joins TRBV29-1 to TRBJ1-2; TRBD1 matches 7 bases. V lost 1 base and J lost 0; bases outside the gene matches: 8. The CDR3 runs 16 residues. CDR1 is SQVTM, CDR2 ANQGSEA, per germline.

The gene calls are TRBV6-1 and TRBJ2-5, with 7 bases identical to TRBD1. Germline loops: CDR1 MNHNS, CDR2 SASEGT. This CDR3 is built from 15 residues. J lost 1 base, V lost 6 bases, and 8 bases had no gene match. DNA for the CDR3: TGTGCCAGCAGCCAGACAGGGCCTCCCCAAGAGACCCAGTACTTC. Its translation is CASSQTGPPQETQYF.

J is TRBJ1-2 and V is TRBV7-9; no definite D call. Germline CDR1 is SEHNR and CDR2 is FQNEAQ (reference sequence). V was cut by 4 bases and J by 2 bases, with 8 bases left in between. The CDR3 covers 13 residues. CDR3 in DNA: TGTGCCAGCAGCTCATACTCAAACTATGGCTACACCTTC. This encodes CASSSYSNYGYTF.

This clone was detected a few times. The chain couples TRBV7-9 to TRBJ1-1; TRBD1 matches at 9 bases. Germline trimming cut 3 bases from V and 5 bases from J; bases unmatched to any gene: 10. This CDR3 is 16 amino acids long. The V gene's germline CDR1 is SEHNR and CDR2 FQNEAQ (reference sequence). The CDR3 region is CASSFSAGQGGTEAFF. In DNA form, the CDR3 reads TGTGCCAGCAGCTTTTCGGCGGGACAGGGTGGAACTGAAGCTTTCTTT.

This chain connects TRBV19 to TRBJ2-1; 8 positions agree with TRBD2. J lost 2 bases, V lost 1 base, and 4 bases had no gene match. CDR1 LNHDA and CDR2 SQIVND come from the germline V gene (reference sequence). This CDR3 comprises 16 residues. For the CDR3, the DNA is TGTGCCAGTAGTATAGGTCCGGGGGGGGCCTACAATGAGCAGTTCTTC. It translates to CASSIGPGGAYNEQFF.

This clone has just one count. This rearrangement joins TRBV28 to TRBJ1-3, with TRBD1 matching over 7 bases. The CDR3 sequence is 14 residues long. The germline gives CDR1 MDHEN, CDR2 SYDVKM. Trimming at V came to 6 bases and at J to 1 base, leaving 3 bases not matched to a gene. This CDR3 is CASSSQGSGNTIYF. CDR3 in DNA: TGTGCCAGCAGCTCACAGGGGTCTGGAAACACCATATATTTT.

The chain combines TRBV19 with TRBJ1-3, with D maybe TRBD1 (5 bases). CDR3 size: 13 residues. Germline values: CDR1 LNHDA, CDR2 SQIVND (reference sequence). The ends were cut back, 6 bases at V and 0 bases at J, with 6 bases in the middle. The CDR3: CASRTVSGNTIYF. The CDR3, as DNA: TGTGCCAGTAGGACAGTCTCTGGAAACACCATATATTTT.

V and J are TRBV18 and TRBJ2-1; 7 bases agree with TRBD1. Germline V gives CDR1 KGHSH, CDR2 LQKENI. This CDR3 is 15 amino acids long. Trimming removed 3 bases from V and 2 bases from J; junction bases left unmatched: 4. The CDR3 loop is CASSPDTGAYNEQFF. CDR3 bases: TGTGCCAGCTCACCCGATACAGGGGCCTACAATGAGCAGTTCTTC.

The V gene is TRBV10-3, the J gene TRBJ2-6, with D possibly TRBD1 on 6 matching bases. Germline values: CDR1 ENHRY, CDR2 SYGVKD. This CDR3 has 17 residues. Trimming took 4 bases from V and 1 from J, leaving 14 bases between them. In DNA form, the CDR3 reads TGTGCCATCAGTGTTGGGACAACCGAATCTGGGGCCAACGTCCTGACTTTC. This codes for CAISVGTTESGANVLTF.

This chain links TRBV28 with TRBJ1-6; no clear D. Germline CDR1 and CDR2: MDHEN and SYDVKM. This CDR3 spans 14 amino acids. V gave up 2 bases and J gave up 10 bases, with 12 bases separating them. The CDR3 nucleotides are TGTGCCAGCAGTTTAGGCCCCAGCGAATCACCCCTCCACTTT. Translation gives CASSLGPSESPLHF.

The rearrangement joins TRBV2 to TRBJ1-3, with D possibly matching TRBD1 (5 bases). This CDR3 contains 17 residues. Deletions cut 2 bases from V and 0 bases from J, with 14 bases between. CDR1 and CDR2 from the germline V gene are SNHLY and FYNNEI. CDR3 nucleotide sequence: TGTGCCAGCAGTGAAACCTCGACAGTTCCCTCTGGAAACACCATATATTTT. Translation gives CASSETSTVPSGNTIYF.

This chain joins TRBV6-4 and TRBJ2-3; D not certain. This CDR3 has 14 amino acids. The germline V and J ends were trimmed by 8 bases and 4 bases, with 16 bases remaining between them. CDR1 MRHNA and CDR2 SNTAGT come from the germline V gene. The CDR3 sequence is CASSYRIGSDTQYF. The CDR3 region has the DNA TGTGCCAGCTCCTACCGTATCGGGTCAGATACGCAGTATTTT.

Here the CDR3 reads CAISGQGSDYEQYF. The CDR3 DNA reads as TGTGCCATCAGTGGACAGGGGTCCGACTACGAGCAGTACTTC. The chain is built from TRBV10-3 and TRBJ2-7; 8 bases align to TRBD1. The CDR3 has 14 residues. The V gene end was trimmed by 4 bases and the J gene end by 3 bases; junction bases not matched to a gene: 5. Germline CDR1 is ENHRY and CDR2 is SYGVKD.

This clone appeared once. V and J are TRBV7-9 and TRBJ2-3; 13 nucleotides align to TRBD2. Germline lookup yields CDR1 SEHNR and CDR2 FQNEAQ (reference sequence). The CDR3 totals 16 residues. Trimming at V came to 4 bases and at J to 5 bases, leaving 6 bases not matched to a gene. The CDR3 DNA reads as TGTGCCAGCAGCTCAAGACTAGCGGGGGGTGGAGATACGCAGTATTTT. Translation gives CASSSRLAGGGDTQYF.